This T cell receptor (beta chain) was identified during a study of blood T cell repertoires in COVID-19. Study summary: COVID-19 samples, acute and convalescent, were from the United States, Italy and Spain. T cells, B-cell-depleted T cells, or PBMCs provided the cDNA or gDNA that served as material.

Germline V gene sequence: CDR1 LNHDA, CDR2 SQIVND (reference sequence). The length of the CDR3 is 13 residues. Trimming shortened V by 3 bases and J by 5 bases, and 11 bases separated the two germline ends. The assay was immunoSEQ multiplex PCR, and TCRdb's table has in-frame clones only and misses some. The profile covers a few hundred thousand clones, with under 90% appearing a single time and roughly 0.92% taken by the ten largest. This clone was seen only a few times. The origin of this receptor is a woman aged 40 to 49 who had recovered from COVID-19. Sequences were obtained from peripheral blood. The V call is TRBV19, the J call TRBJ2-7, with TRBD1 as a possible D gene (5 bases). This CDR3 reads CASSISPRDEQYF. The CDR3 coding sequence is TGTGCCAGTAGTATTTCGCCCAGGGACGAGCAGTACTTC.